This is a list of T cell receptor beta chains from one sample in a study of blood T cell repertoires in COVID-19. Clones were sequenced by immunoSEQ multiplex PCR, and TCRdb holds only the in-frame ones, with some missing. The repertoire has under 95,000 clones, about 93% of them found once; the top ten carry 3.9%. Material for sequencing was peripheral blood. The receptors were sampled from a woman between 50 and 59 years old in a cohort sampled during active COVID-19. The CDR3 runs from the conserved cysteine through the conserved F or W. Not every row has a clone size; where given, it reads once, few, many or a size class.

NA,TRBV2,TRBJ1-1,CASIGTALNTEAFF
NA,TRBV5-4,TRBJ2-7,CASSLGQGNYEQYF
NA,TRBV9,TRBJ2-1,CASSIRGFGGYEQFF
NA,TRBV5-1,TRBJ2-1,CASSLGGTGVDNEQFF
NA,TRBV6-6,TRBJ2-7,CASSTGTGAFYEQYF
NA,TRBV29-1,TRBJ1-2,CSVESGVAYGYTF
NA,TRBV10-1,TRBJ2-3,CASSPGGPADTQYF
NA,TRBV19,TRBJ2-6,CASSGGIQDRRVLTF
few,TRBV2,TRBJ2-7,CASSEWQGAYEQYF
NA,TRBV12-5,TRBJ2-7,CASGLSGDEQYF
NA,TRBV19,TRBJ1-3,CASTRGAPGVRSGNTIYF
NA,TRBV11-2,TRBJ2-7,CASSLVRTSGSSYEQYF
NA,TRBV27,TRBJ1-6,CASSLSRGYNSPLHF
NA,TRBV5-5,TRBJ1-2,CASRAGTRSLGGYGYTF
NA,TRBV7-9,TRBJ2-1,CASSSSSGREQFF
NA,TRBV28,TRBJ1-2,CASSSSGGQGVYYGYTF
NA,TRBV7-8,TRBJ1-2,CASSLGTDYGYTF
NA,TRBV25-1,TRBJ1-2,CASSDPGQTYGYTF
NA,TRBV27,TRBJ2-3,CASSLRVSLRADTQYF
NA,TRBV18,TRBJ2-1,CASSPPGLAGGRSNEQFF
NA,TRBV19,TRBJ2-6,CASSIRRRGSSGANVLTF
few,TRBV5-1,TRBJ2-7,CASSFSRGGYRYEQYF
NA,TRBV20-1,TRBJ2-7,CSAWSGYEQYF
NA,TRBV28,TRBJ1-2,CASRWGGNYGYTF
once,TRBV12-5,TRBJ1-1,CASGRSEGSEAFF
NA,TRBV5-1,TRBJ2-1,CASSPSGISYNEQFF
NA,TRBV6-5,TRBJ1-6,CASSYDRAPRALHF
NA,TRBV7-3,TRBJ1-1,CASSLRQGSTEAFF
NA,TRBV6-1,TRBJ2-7,CASSEAVVSEQYF
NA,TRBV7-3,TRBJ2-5,CASSSGETQYF
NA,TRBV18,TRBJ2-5,CASSPGQKETQYF
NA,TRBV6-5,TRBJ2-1,CASRASGVHEQFF
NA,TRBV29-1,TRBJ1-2,CSVEVRQGGGYTF
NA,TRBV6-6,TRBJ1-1,CASMGQAKSEAFF
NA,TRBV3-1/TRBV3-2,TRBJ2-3,CASRHLAGGYTDTQYF
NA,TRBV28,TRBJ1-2,CASSWDRDYGYTF
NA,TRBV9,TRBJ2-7,CASSASGRPHEQYF
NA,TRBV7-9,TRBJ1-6,CASSKGQRSPLHF
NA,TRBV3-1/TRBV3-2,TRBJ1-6,CASSQEAGTSVNSPLHF
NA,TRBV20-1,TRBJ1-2,CSASGGFYGYTF
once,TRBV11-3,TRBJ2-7,CASSYSARYEQYF
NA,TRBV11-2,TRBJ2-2,CASSLGAIGELFF
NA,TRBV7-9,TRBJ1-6,CASSSDRLNSPLHF
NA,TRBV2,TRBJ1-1,CASREDRVDTEAFF
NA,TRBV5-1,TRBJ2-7,CASSLAPGQKSSYEQYF
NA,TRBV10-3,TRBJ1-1,CAISDREGAAAEAFF
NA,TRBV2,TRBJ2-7,CASSGSGRRDYEQYF